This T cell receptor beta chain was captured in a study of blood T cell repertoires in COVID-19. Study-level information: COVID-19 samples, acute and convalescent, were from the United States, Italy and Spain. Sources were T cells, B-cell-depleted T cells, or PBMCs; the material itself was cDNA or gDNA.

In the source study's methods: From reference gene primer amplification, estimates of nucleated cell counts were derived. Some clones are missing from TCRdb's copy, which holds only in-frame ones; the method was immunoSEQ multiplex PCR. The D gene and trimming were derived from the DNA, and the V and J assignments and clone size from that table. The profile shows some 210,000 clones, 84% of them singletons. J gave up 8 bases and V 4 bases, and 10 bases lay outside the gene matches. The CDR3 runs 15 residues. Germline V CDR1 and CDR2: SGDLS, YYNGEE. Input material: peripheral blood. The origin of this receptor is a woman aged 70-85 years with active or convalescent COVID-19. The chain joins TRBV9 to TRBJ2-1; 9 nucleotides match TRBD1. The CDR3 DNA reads TGTGCCAGCAGCCCAGGGACAGGGAGGGCCGATGAGCAGTTCTTC. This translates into CASSPGTGRADEQFF.